The sequence of this T cell receptor beta chain was determined in a study of identical twins. One entry per CDR3 protein, called by TCRdb with MiXCR from the 5' RACE reads. The sample yields around 250,000 distinct CDR3 sequences, about 8.3% seen once. CDR3 size: 15 residues. In germline, CDR1 is LGHNA, CDR2 YSLEER. Trimming removed 4 bases from V and 4 bases from J, with 15 bases in between. This clonotype came up many times. Its cognate antigen is unknown. Findings and limits, study-wide: Cord blood's abundant beta clonotypes had fewer insertions, unlike memory repertoires. Modelling underestimated the level of out-of-frame TCR alpha sharing observed in monozygotic twins.

Another study also made use of these data, one on yellow fever vaccine responses in identical twins.

Source material: CD8+ T cells sorted from blood. J is TRBJ2-3 and V is TRBV4-3; weak D call: TRBD2 (6 bases). This TCR derives from a woman under 30 in good health. The CDR3 DNA reads TGCGCCAGCAGCCCCCGGAGGGAGCCGGCAGATACGCAGTATTTT. This gives the protein CASSPRREPADTQYF.